This entry lists 25 T cell receptor beta chains sequenced from one sample in a study of blood T cell repertoires in COVID-19. Sequencing used immunoSEQ multiplex PCR; TCRdb keeps in-frame clones, though not all of them. The table lists 55,000 to 70,000 clones, roughly 85% of them singletons. The sample taken for sequencing was peripheral blood. These receptors all stem from a woman in her forties or fifties with COVID-19, enrolled during active disease.

The V call is TRBV30, the J call TRBJ2-3, with TRBD2 matching over 12 bases. Looked up from germline, CDR1 is GTSNPN and CDR2 is SVGIG (reference sequence). The V segment lost 4 bases and the J segment 6 bases; nucleotides outside the gene matches: 11. CDR3 length: 16 residues. CDR3 sequence reads: CAWTALRLAGADTQYF. In nucleotides, the CDR3 is TGTGCCTGGACAGCCCTTCGACTAGCGGGGGCGGATACGCAGTATTTT.

V usage is TRBV3-1 (or the pseudogene TRBV3-2) and J usage is TRBJ2-7; TRBD2 agrees at 7 bases. Germline CDR1 reads LGHDT; CDR2 reads YNNKEL (reference sequence). The CDR3 spans 16 residues. Trimming took 1 base from V and 0 from J; bases not matched to a gene: 6. CDR3 in DNA: TGTGCCAGCAGCCAAGTTCCTAGCGGATCCTCCTACGAGCAGTACTTC. Translating it yields CASSQVPSGSSYEQYF.

This rearrangement joins TRBV6-6 to TRBJ2-1; maybe TRBD2 (6 bases). Germline CDR1 reads MNHNY; CDR2 reads SVGAGI (reference sequence). The V end was cut by 2 bases, the J end by 7 bases, with 12 bases between. The CDR3 totals 14 residues. CDR3 in amino acids: CASSYGGHLNEQFF. CDR3 sequence (DNA): TGTGCCAGCAGTTACGGAGGGCACCTAAATGAGCAGTTCTTC.

The chain recombines TRBV19 with TRBJ1-2, with D possibly matching TRBD1 (5 bases). This CDR3 spans 13 amino acids. CDR1 and CDR2 (germline): LNHDA, SQIVND (reference sequence). V lost 0 bases to trimming and J lost 3 bases, with 5 bases between them. CDR3 in DNA: TGTGCCAGTAGTATAGACAGGGACTATGGCTACACCTTC. It is translated as CASSIDRDYGYTF.

The J gene is TRBJ2-1, the V gene TRBV3-1 (or the pseudogene TRBV3-2); D is ambiguous. The CDR3 consists of 16 residues. The V end was cut by 4 bases, the J end by 6 bases, with 19 bases between. CDR1 and CDR2 from the germline V gene are LGHDT and YNNKEL (reference sequence). Here the CDR3 reads CASSLTTKAYGNEQFF. The CDR3 bases are TGTGCCAGCAGCCTTACTACAAAGGCCTATGGCAATGAGCAGTTCTTC.

With respect to this clone: A read error may produce the germline difference seen at one junction end. V gene TRBV7-2 combines with J gene TRBJ2-3, with D unresolved. The CDR3 loop spans 13 amino acids. Per germline, CDR1 SGHTA and CDR2 FQGNSA. The CDR3 DNA reads TGTGCCAGCAGCTTAGATGGTACGAGCCCTAGTGGGTTT. This sequence encodes CASSLDGTSPSGF.

This clone has more than one count but fewer than ten. Compared with germline, one end of the junction differs, possibly owing to a read error. The V gene is TRBV5-5, the J gene TRBJ2-7; 9 nucleotides align to TRBD2. The CDR3 consists of 15 residues. Germline lookup yields CDR1 SGHKS and CDR2 YYEKEE (reference sequence). This CDR3 reads CASNRLAGVSHEQYF. The CDR3 nucleotides read TGTGCCAGCAACAGGTTAGCGGGAGTCTCCCACGAGCAGTACTTC.

V is TRBV4-1 and J is TRBJ2-2; TRBD2 matches 8 bases. V shed 4 bases, J shed 2 bases, and the junction held 12 bases outside the gene matches. The CDR3 is 18 residues long. Germline V lookup: CDR1 MGHRA, CDR2 YSYEKL. The CDR3: CASSRLWVGRENTGELFF. In DNA form, the CDR3 reads TGCGCCAGCAGCCGCCTTTGGGTCGGGAGGGAAAACACCGGGGAGCTGTTTTTT.

The gene calls are TRBV15 and TRBJ2-1; D is undetermined. V dropped 0 bases and J dropped 4 bases, with 16 bases sitting between them. CDR3 length: 17 residues. Per germline, CDR1 LNHNV and CDR2 YYDKDF (reference sequence). The CDR3 DNA follows: TGTGCCACCAGCAGAGAAAATGCAGGTAATAGGTACAATGAGCAGTTCTTC. This translates into CATSRENAGNRYNEQFF.

The chain has TRBV12-3 or TRBV12-4 and TRBJ2-5; 8 positions match TRBD1. The CDR3 contains 13 residues. Trimming took 6 bases from V and 4 from J; bases not matched to a gene: 4. The CDR3 reads CASSHTGGETQYF. CDR3 nucleotide sequence: TGTGCCAGCAGCCACACAGGGGGAGAGACCCAGTACTTC.

The chain employs TRBV15 and TRBJ2-1; D gene uncertain. CDR1 LNHNV and CDR2 YYDKDF come from the germline V gene (reference sequence). V lost 2 bases, J lost 6 bases, and 5 bases lay in between. The CDR3 length is 12 residues. DNA for the CDR3: TGTGCCACCAGCAGAACAACCAATGAGCAGTTCTTC. This encodes CATSRTTNEQFF.

The chain links TRBV6-5 to TRBJ1-4; TRBD1 matches 12 bases. This CDR3 region has 15 residues. Trimming took 7 bases from V and 10 from J; bases not matched to a gene: 10. In germline, CDR1 is MNHEY, CDR2 SVGAGI. CDR3 region: CASTRKPGQGAKLFF. The CDR3 DNA is TGTGCCAGCACCAGGAAGCCGGGACAGGGGGCAAAACTGTTTTTT.

The chain is built from TRBV3-1 (or the pseudogene TRBV3-2) and TRBJ2-1; D is unclear. The CDR3 runs to 12 residues. Deletions cut 4 bases from V and 6 bases from J, with 7 bases between. Germline V lookup: CDR1 LGHDT, CDR2 YNNKEL (reference sequence). The CDR3 region has the DNA TGTGCCAGCAGCCCCGGCGGCAATGAGCAGTTCTTC. Protein sequence: CASSPGGNEQFF.

In regard to this clone: The junction departs from the called germline gene at one end, perhaps through a read error. This chain links TRBV29-1 with TRBJ1-1; no definite D call. Looked up from germline, CDR1 is SQVTM and CDR2 is ANQGSEA. The CDR3 consists of 8 residues. Here the CDR3 DNA reads TGCAGCGTTGAAGGAAGGGAGTTT. Its protein product is CSVEGREF.

The chain employs TRBV28 and TRBJ1-2; a possible D gene is TRBD1 (5 bases). Germline loops: CDR1 MDHEN, CDR2 SYDVKM. Between the trimmed V and J ends, which lost 5 bases and 8 bases, there was a span of 12 bases. The CDR3 consists of 12 residues. CDR3 amino acids: CASSREGWGYTF. The CDR3 region has the DNA TGTGCCAGCAGTCGGGAGGGGTGGGGCTACACCTTC.

The chain links TRBV6-4 to TRBJ2-1, with TRBD2 as a possible D gene (5 bases). The CDR3 has 15 residues. V was trimmed by 0 bases and J by 6 bases, leaving 12 bases between them. Per germline, CDR1 MRHNA and CDR2 SNTAGT. This chain's CDR3 is CASSDSAGFFNEQFF. The CDR3 DNA reads TGTGCCAGCAGTGACTCGGCGGGTTTCTTCAATGAGCAGTTCTTC.

This clone has just one count. The chain couples TRBV15 to TRBJ2-3; 7 nucleotides match TRBD1. The CDR3 has 15 residues. Per the germline V gene, CDR1 is LNHNV and CDR2 is YYDKDF (reference sequence). The V segment lost 1 base and the J segment 3 bases; nucleotides outside the gene matches: 4. The CDR3 is CATSRGRQGTDTQYF. CDR3 in DNA: TGTGCCACCAGCAGAGGGAGACAGGGAACAGATACGCAGTATTTT.

The V call is TRBV19, the J call TRBJ2-3; D gene ambiguous. This CDR3 has 13 residues. Germline CDR1 is LNHDA and CDR2 is SQIVND (reference sequence). V dropped 5 bases and J dropped 1 base, with 7 bases sitting between them. CDR3 nucleotide sequence: TGTGCCAGTAGTTGGCAGGGCACAGATACGCAGTATTTT. Protein: CASSWQGTDTQYF.

The genes are TRBV24-1 and TRBJ2-2; 7 positions agree with TRBD1. This CDR3 is 15 amino acids long. The germline gives CDR1 KGHDR, CDR2 SFDVKD. Trimming removed 6 bases from V and 2 bases from J; junction bases left unmatched: 5. The chain's CDR3 is CATSPRDRNTGELFF. In DNA form, the CDR3 reads TGTGCCACCAGTCCACGGGACAGAAACACCGGGGAGCTGTTTTTT.

The rearrangement uses TRBV11-3 and TRBJ2-7; D uncertain. Trimming took 3 bases from V and 0 from J, leaving 12 bases between them. CDR1 is SGHNT, CDR2 YENEEA, per germline. The CDR3 totals 15 residues. CDR3 bases: TGTGCCAGCAGCTTTTGGTCGGCTAGCTCCTACGAGCAGTACTTC. Translating gives CASSFWSASSYEQYF.

In its sample, this clone was seen once. The chain joins TRBV28 to TRBJ2-7, with 8 bases matching TRBD2. Trimming took 6 bases from V and 3 from J; bases not matched to a gene: 7. Germline lookup yields CDR1 MDHEN and CDR2 SYDVKM. The length of the CDR3 is 14 residues. CDR3 in amino acids: CASSPPGLVYEQYF. Here the CDR3 DNA reads TGTGCCAGCAGCCCACCGGGACTAGTCTACGAGCAGTACTTC.

CDR3 DNA: TGTGCCAGCAGTGAGTTTGGGGGGAGCAATCAGCCCCAGCATTTT. Its translation: CASSEFGGSNQPQHF. The chain links TRBV6-1 to TRBJ1-5, with TRBD1 as a possible D gene (5 bases). V lost 3 bases and J lost 1, with 10 bases in between. The CDR3 runs 15 residues. Germline CDR1 reads MNHNS; CDR2 reads SASEGT.

V is TRBV6-2 or TRBV6-3 and J is TRBJ1-1; a possible D gene is TRBD1 (5 bases). The CDR3 sequence is 15 residues long. The V end lost 2 bases, the J end lost 5 bases, and 15 bases lay between the germline ends. Germline V lookup: CDR1 MNHEY, CDR2 SVGEGT. The CDR3 protein is CASSYLGQGGTEAFF. Here the CDR3 DNA reads TGTGCCAGCAGTTACCTTGGCCAGGGAGGGACTGAAGCTTTCTTT.

This clone has just one count. The rearrangement joins TRBV11-1 to TRBJ1-1; D is undetermined. Germline values: CDR1 SGHAT, CDR2 FQDESV (reference sequence). The CDR3 has 13 residues. With 5 bases removed from V and 6 bases from J, the gap between germline ends came to 13 bases. The DNA of the CDR3 is TGTGCCAGCAGCCCTAGCGTGAGGGCTGAAGCTTTCTTT. Amino acid sequence: CASSPSVRAEAFF.

The V call is TRBV20-1, the J call TRBJ2-5; tentatively, D is TRBD2 (6 bases). The CDR3 covers 11 residues. Germline CDR1 reads DFQATT; CDR2 reads SNEGSKA (reference sequence). V lost 8 bases to trimming and J lost 4 bases, with 11 bases between them. In DNA form, the CDR3 reads TGCAGTCGTTTGGGAGGAGAGACCCAGTACTTC. As protein: CSRLGGETQYF.